This TCR beta chain came from a study of blood T cell repertoires in COVID-19 (dated by TCRdb to 2019 to 2021). Background on the whole study: The collaborator samples originated in the United States, Italy and Spain and spanned the acute and convalescent phases of COVID-19. A freely available public database, intended as a resource for researchers studying the immune response to SARS-CoV-2, is where the repertoires were released. The dataset comprised deeply sampled blood TCRbeta repertoires from subjects exposed to, actively infected with, or recovered from COVID-19. The prospective study material was composed of cDNA or gDNA derived from T cells, B-cell-depleted T cells, or PBMCs. Sample metadata almost always included a de-identified subject ID, COVID-19 status, age in years and sex. The samples were drawn from two sources: the first 160 participants of the ongoing ImmuneRACE study, and 1,200 or so subjects contributed by 6 global collaborators. Where available, HLA class I and class II types were obtained from metadata supplied by the sample provider rather than from assay-based typing. The paper's findings and limits, for the study overall: Clinical and demographic metadata were provided uncurated, with the amount varying by source and participant.

In the case of this clone: The antigen this receptor binds is unknown. Per-base quality was not reported, and no clone a single base away is much larger than it.

TCRbeta CDR3 regions were amplified from genomic DNA by means of the immunoSEQ Assay, a bias-controlled multiplex PCR. The paper's processing steps were these. The number of nucleated cells in each sample was estimated by amplification of reference gene primers within the assay. Sequence reads were collapsed and filtered to measure the absolute abundance of every unique TCRbeta CDR3 rearrangement. For each sample, productive Simpson clonality was calculated by taking the square root of Simpson's diversity index across productive rearrangements. In its TCRdb copy, this immuneACCESS table keeps in-frame sequences only and misses some clones. Where compared with another copy, unresolved V genes explain less than half of these, and the others have no known cause. V and J calls and clone size are as listed in that table; D and trimming were resolved from the DNA. This sample has 150,000 to 200,000 clones in its table, and roughly four fifths of those were observed once. The top ten constitute roughly 11% of the sample.

Collaborating institutions collected whole blood in K2EDTA tubes following their own protocols. Collaborator samples were shipped for TCRbeta analysis as frozen whole blood, isolated PBMCs, or DNA extracted from either sample type. The TCR originated in a human donor in a cohort sampled during active COVID-19. The specimen sequenced was peripheral blood.

The CDR3 protein is CASSSSGTGVGGYTF. At the DNA level, the sequence is TGTGCCAGCAGTTCTTCCGGGACAGGGGTGGGGGGCTACACCTTC. The chain was built from TRBV27 and TRBJ1-2, with 10 bases matching TRBD1. V and J are trimmed by 4 bases and 8 bases, and the gene matches miss 10 bases of the junction. The CDR3 has 15 amino acids, counting the end cysteine and phenylalanine. This entry keeps only the CDR3 DNA: 45 bases, framed from base 1. CDR1 and CDR2, per the germline V gene (reference sequence), are MNHEY and SMNVEV.